The following is a T cell receptor beta chain sequence with its context. This sample stems from a study of control samples from healthy donors and cancer patients. There are 16 residues in the CDR3. The germline gives CDR1 LGHNA, CDR2 YNFKEQ. The junction had 6 bases not matched to a gene; V was cut back by 1 base and J by 4 bases. The protocol was immunoSEQ multiplex PCR, while the TCRdb copy is restricted to in-frame clones and leaves out a portion. Of 99,000 or so clones in the sample, about four fifths were seen once. The sample taken for sequencing was blood. This receptor was identified in a man between 60 and 75 years old in good health. The chain joins TRBV4-2 to TRBJ2-3; TRBD2 matches at 9 bases. The DNA of the CDR3 is TGTGCCAGCAGCCAAGGGGGGCTAGCGGGGCCAGATACGCAGTATTTT. Protein product: CASSQGGLAGPDTQYF.